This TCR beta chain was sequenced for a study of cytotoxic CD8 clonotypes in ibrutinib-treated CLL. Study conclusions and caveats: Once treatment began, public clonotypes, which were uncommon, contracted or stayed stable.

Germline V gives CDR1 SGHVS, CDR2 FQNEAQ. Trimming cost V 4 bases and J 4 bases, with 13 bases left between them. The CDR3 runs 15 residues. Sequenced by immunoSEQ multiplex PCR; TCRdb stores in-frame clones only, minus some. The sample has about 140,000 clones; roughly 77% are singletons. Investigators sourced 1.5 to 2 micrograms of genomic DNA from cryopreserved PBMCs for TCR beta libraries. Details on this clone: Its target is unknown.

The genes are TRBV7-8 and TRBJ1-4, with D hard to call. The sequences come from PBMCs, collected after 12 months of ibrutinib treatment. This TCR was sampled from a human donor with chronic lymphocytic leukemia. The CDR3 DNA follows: TGTGCCAGCAGCTCCAACCAAGGGCATAATGAAAAACTGTTTTTT. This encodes CASSSNQGHNEKLFF.